This T cell receptor beta chain was captured by sequencing in a study of graft-versus-host responses after intestinal transplantation. Notes on this clone: No antigen is known for it. The germline gene is not matched at one end of the junction; a read error may be the cause.

Germline V gene data show CDR1 as MNHEY and CDR2 as SMNVEV (reference sequence). The CDR3 loop spans 15 amino acids. Clones were sequenced by immunoSEQ multiplex PCR, and TCRdb holds only the in-frame ones, with some missing. This sample has tens of thousands of clones; around 93% occur once, and the top ten carry about 1%. Sequences were derived from unstimulated CD8+ T cells sorted from spleen or lymph node cells, sampled before transplant. This rearrangement joins TRBV27 to TRBJ2-7; 9 nucleotides align to TRBD1. The receptor's source is a human donor who was the organ donor for an intestinal transplant. CDR3 DNA sequence: TGTGCCAGCAGTGTATCGAAGGACAGGGGTTACGAGCAGTACTTC. Translated, it gives CASSVSKDRGYEQYF.